This TCR beta chain was sequenced in a study of blood T cell repertoires in COVID-19. As for the study in general: From the United States, Italy and Spain came samples of acute and convalescent COVID-19. T cells, B-cell-depleted T cells, or PBMCs provided the cDNA or gDNA that served as material.

In germline, CDR1 is SGHRS, CDR2 YFSETQ. The CDR3 is made up of 19 amino acids. V shed 4 bases, J shed 4 bases, and the junction held 21 bases outside the gene matches. In the authors' methods: Reference gene primer amplification yielded estimated nucleated cell counts. Data came from immunoSEQ multiplex PCR; TCRdb stores just in-frame clones and leaves some out. For V, J and clone size, that table is used; D and trimming come from the DNA. The repertoire includes some 150,000 clones, roughly 80% of them detected once, and 0.45% to 0.6% sits in the top ten. The sequencing input was peripheral blood. The chain carries TRBV5-1 and TRBJ2-7, with 9 bases matching TRBD1. The TCR originated in a man aged 55 to 70 with acute or convalescent COVID-19. The CDR3 nucleotides are TGCGCCAGCAGCCAGGGCGGACAGGGGCTCAACTCGCGGGGGTACGAGCAGTACTTC. Protein sequence: CASSQGGQGLNSRGYEQYF.